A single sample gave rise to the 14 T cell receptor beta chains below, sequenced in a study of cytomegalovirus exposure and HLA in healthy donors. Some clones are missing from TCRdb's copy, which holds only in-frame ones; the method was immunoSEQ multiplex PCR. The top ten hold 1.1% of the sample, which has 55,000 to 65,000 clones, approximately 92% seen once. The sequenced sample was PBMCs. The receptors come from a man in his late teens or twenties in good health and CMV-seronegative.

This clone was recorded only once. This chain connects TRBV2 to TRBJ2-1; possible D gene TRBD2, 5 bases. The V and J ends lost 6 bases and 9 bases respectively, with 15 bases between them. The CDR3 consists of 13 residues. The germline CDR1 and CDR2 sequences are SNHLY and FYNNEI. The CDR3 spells CASRLVTRSEQFF. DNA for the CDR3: TGTGCCAGCAGACTAGTTACTCGATCTGAGCAGTTCTTC. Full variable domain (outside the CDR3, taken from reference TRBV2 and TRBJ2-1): EPEVTQTPSHQVTQMGQEVILRCVPISNHLYFYWYRQILGQKVEFLVSFYNNEISEKSEIFDDQFSVERPDGSNFTLKIRSTKLEDSAMYFCASRLVTRSEQFFGPGTRLTVL.

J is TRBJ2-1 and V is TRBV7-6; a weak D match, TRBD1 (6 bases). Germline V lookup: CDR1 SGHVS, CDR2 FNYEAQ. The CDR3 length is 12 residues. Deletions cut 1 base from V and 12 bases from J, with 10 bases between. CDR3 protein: CASSLDRATQFF. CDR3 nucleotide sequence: TGTGCCAGCAGCTTAGACAGGGCAACGCAGTTCTTC.

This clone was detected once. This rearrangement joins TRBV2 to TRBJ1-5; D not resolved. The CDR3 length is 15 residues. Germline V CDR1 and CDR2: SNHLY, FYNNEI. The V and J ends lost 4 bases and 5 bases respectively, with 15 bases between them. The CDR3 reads CASSGSTQLYQPQHF. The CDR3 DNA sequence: TGTGCCAGCAGTGGAAGTACCCAACTTTATCAGCCCCAGCATTTT.

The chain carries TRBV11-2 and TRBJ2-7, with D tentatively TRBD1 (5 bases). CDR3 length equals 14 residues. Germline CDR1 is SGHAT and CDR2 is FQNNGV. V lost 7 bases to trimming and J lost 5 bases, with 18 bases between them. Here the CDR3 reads CASKGIARIHEQYF. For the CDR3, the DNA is TGTGCCAGCAAGGGGATCGCACGGATCCACGAGCAGTACTTC.

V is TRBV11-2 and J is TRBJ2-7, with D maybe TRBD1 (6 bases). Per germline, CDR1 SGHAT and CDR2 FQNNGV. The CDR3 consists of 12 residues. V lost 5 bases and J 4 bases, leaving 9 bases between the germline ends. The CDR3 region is CASSQRGYEQYF. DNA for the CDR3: TGTGCCAGCAGCCAGAGGGGGTACGAGCAGTACTTC. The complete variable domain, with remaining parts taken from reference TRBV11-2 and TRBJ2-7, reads EAGVAQSPRYKIIEKRQSVAFWCNPISGHATLYWYQQILGQGPKLLIQFQNNGVVDDSQLPKDRFSAERLKGVDSTLKIQPAKLEDSAVYLCASSQRGYEQYFGPGTRLTVT.

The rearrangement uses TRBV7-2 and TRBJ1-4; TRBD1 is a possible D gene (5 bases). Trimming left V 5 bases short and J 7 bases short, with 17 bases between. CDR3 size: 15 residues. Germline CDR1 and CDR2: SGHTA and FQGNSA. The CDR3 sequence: CASSRGLGGGEKLFF. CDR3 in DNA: TGTGCCAGCAGCCGGGGACTGGGAGGTGGTGAAAAACTGTTTTTT.

The CDR3 nucleotides are TGTGCCAGCTCCCAAACTCCCACCGGAGGGCCCTTAGCCAAAAACATTCAGTACTTC. This gives the protein CASSQTPTGGPLAKNIQYF. The chain is built from TRBV18 and TRBJ2-4; D possibly corresponds to TRBD2 (6 bases). The CDR3 runs 19 residues. V was shortened by 6 bases and J by 0 bases, with 24 bases between the two germline ends. CDR1 and CDR2 (germline): KGHSH, LQKENI. Full variable domain (outside the CDR3, taken from reference TRBV18 and TRBJ2-4): NAGVMQNPRHLVRRRGQEARLRCSPMKGHSHVYWYRQLPEEGLKFMVYLQKENIIDESGMPKERFSAEFPKEGPSILRIQQVVRGDSAAYFCASSQTPTGGPLAKNIQYFGAGTRLSVL.

CDR3 in DNA: TGTGCCAGCAGCCTCGGGACTAGCGGAGTTGGGGGTGAGCAGTTCTTC. Its translation is CASSLGTSGVGGEQFF. This chain connects TRBV28 to TRBJ2-1; 11 bases are shared with TRBD2. Looked up from germline, CDR1 is MDHEN and CDR2 is SYDVKM. V lost 6 bases to trimming and J lost 9 bases; unmatched junction nucleotides: 13. The CDR3 contains 16 residues.

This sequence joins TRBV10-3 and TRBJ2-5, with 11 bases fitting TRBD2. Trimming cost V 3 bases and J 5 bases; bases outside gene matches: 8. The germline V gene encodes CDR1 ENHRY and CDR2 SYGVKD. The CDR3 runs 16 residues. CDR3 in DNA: TGTGCCATCAGTGATCCTAGCGGGAGGACTAAGGAGACCCAGTACTTC. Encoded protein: CAISDPSGRTKETQYF.

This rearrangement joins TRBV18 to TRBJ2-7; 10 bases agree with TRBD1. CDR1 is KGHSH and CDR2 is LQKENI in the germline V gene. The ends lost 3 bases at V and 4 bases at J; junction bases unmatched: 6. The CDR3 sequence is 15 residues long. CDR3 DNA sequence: TGTGCCAGCTCACCCCGGGACAGGGGTGTGTACGAGCAGTACTTC. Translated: CASSPRDRGVYEQYF.

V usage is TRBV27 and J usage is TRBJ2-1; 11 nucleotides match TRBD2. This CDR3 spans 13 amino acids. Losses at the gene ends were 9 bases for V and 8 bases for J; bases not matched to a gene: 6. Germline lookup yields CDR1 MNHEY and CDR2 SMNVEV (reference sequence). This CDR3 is CASRTSGSDEQFF. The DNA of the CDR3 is TGTGCCAGTAGAACTAGCGGGAGTGATGAGCAGTTCTTC.

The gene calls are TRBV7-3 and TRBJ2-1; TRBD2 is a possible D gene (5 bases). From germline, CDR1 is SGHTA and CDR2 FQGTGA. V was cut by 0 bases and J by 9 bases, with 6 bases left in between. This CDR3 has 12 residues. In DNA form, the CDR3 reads TGTGCCAGCAGCTTAACGGCGGGTGAGCAGTTCTTC. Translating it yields CASSLTAGEQFF.

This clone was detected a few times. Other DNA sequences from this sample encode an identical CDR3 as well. The CDR3 DNA reads as TGTGCCAGCAGCCTTGATAGCTCCTACGAGCAGTACTTC. Translating it yields CASSLDSSYEQYF. The rearrangement uses TRBV7-9 and TRBJ2-7, with D uncertain. The CDR3 loop spans 13 amino acids. Trimming left V 5 bases short and J 0 bases short, with 8 bases between. Germline V gene sequence: CDR1 SEHNR, CDR2 FQNEAQ (reference sequence).

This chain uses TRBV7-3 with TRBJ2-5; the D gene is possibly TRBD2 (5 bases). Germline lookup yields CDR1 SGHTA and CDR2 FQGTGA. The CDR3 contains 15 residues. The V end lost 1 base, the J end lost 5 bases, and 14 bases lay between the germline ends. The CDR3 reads CASSLRYGAEETQYF. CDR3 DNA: TGTGCCAGCAGCTTAAGATACGGAGCGGAGGAGACCCAGTACTTC. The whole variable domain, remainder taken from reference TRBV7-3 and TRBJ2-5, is GAGVSQTPSNKVTEKGKYVELRCDPISGHTALYWYRQSLGQGPEFLIYFQGTGAADDSGLPNDRFFAVRPEGSVSTLKIQRTERGDSAVYLCASSLRYGAEETQYFGPGTRLLVL.